This T cell receptor (beta chain) was identified during a study of shared T cell receptors in the human thymus. CDR3 length equals 16 residues. The germline V gene has CDR1 MDHEN and CDR2 SYDVKM. Trimming removed 6 bases from V and 0 bases from J, with 15 bases in between. This clone was detected a few times. Profiled with immunoSEQ multiplex PCR; TCRdb holds only in-frame clones, not every one. In the table there are 540,000 or so clones, about four fifths of which are singletons. The sample also formed part of further work on human thymus T cells. This second study says: Having corrective surgery for congenital heart defects, healthy Finnish infants were the ones who donated. Obtained as resections during corrective heart surgery, the thymus tissue was then studied. Thymic as well as blood repertoires seemed to favor certain V and J genes unevenly. Related studies noted strongly shared thymic repertoires across unrelated people.

The material sequenced was thymocytes. The source is a boy younger than two with a congenital heart defect. The rearrangement uses TRBV28 and TRBJ1-5; D is perhaps TRBD1 (6 bases). The CDR3: CASRLSYRASNQPQHF. The DNA of the CDR3 is TGTGCCAGCAGACTGTCATACAGGGCTAGCAATCAGCCCCAGCATTTT.